Below, 10 T cell receptor beta chains from the same sample are listed, as sequenced in a study of vaccination and CD4 T cells after COVID-19. An Oncomine TCR Beta short-read assay was used to sequence the DNA from cultured CD4+ T cells. TCRdb re-called the PCR reads with MiXCR, one entry per CDR3 protein. The sample has about 2,200 distinct CDR3 sequences, 46% seen once. These TCRs' antigens remain unknown. Regarding treatment: approximately 11-day PBMC culture with coronavirus spike peptide pools or control peptides (ViraFEST assay). During the years 2011-2018, before the COVID-19 pandemic, the unexposed donor's CD4+ T cells were collected. Sample: CD4+ T cells from blood, cultured in vitro. The receptors come from a human donor in good health.

The chain is built from TRBV21-1 and TRBJ2-1; the DNA was not used to check the table's D call, TRBD2. TRBV21-1 is a pseudogene segment. There are 15 residues in the CDR3. This CDR3 is CASSKKWRGDNEQFF. CDR3 DNA sequence: TGTGCCAGCAGCAAAAAGTGGCGGGGAGACAATGAGCAGTTCTTC.

This chain uses TRBV7-2 with TRBJ1-1, with no clear D. V was pared by 2 bases and J by 4 bases, with 5 bases between. CDR3 length: 12 amino acids. Germline lookup yields CDR1 SGHTA and CDR2 FQGNSA. Here the CDR3 reads CASSLKITEAFF. DNA for the CDR3: TGTGCCAGCAGCTTAAAGATCACTGAAGCTTTCTTT.

This clonotype was counted a few times. This rearrangement joins TRBV30 to TRBJ2-3; unclear D gene. Germline V gene data show CDR1 as GTSNPN and CDR2 as SVGIG (reference sequence). This CDR3 has 12 amino acids. V was trimmed by 5 bases and J by 1 base, leaving 7 bases between them. CDR3 sequence (DNA): TGTGCCTGGGGACGAGGCACAGATACGCAGTATTTT. Its translation: CAWGRGTDTQYF.

The chain has TRBV2 and TRBJ1-5; TRBD1 matches at 7 bases. CDR3 length: 14 residues. V was pared by 6 bases and J by 1 base, with 3 bases of the junction left unmatched. From germline, CDR1 is SNHLY and CDR2 FYNNEI. The CDR3 region has the DNA TGTGCCAGCAGGACAGGGTTGAGCAATCAGCCCCAGCATTTT. Amino acid sequence: CASRTGLSNQPQHF.

The rearrangement links TRBV5-4 to TRBJ2-2, with D perhaps matching TRBD1 or TRBD2 (6 bases each). V was cut by 1 base and J by 3 bases, with 13 bases left in between. Germline CDR1 reads SGHNT; CDR2 reads YYREEE (reference sequence). The CDR3 spans 16 residues. This CDR3 is CASSLYGGRDTGELFF. Here the CDR3 DNA reads TGTGCCAGCAGCTTGTACGGGGGCAGGGACACCGGGGAGCTGTTTTTT.

V gene TRBV12-3 or TRBV12-4 combines with J gene TRBJ1-5; possibly TRBD1 for D (5 bases). Trimming took off 6 bases at V and 0 bases at J, with 12 bases between the two ends. The CDR3 consists of 15 residues. The CDR3: CASRTAIHSNQPQHF. The CDR3 DNA reads TGTGCCAGCAGGACAGCAATCCATAGCAATCAGCCCCAGCATTTT.

The chain carries TRBV5-1 and TRBJ1-1; D is ambiguous. V shed 1 base and J shed 3 bases, with 7 bases lying between them. The germline CDR1 and CDR2 sequences are SGHRS and YFSETQ. The CDR3 length is 13 residues. In DNA, the CDR3 is TGCGCCAGCAGCTTGTCCGTGGACACTGAAGCTTTCTTT. Encoded protein: CASSLSVDTEAFF.

This clonotype appeared a single time. The chain combines TRBV6-2 or TRBV6-3 with TRBJ2-7; 7 positions match TRBD1. Trimming at V came to 6 bases and at J to 5 bases, leaving 7 bases not matched to a gene. The CDR3 extends over 13 amino acids. Germline lookup yields CDR1 MNHEY and CDR2 SVGEGT. The DNA of the CDR3 is TGTGCCAGCAGCGCGACAGGGCAACACGAGCAGTACTTC. This codes for CASSATGQHEQYF.

Here the CDR3 DNA reads TGTGCCTGGAGTGGAGGGAGCAGGGGCCGGGAGACCCAGTACTTC. Amino acids: CAWSGGSRGRETQYF. The rearrangement links TRBV30 to TRBJ2-5; maybe TRBD1 (6 bases). The germline V gene has CDR1 GTSNPN and CDR2 SVGIG (reference sequence). This CDR3 comprises 15 residues. Trimming stripped 1 base from V and 5 bases from J, with 17 bases between.

This clonotype was seen more than once but under ten times. This rearrangement joins TRBV7-2 to TRBJ2-2; D uncertain. Trimming pared 2 bases from V and 2 bases from J, leaving 6 bases between. Germline values: CDR1 SGHTA, CDR2 FQGNSA. The CDR3 has 14 residues. Written as DNA, the CDR3 is TGTGCCAGCAGCTTAATTAAAAACACCGGGGAGCTGTTTTTT. Its translation is CASSLIKNTGELFF.